This is a list of T cell receptor beta chains from one sample in a study of beta chain features in type 1 diabetes. TCRdb keeps only in-frame clones here, not all; method: immunoSEQ multiplex PCR. The table lists hundreds of thousands of clones, around 15% of them singletons, with 0.07% to 0.095% in the top ten. Sequenced sample: naive CD4+ T cells from blood. The receptors were sampled from a man younger than 35 in good health. Each CDR3 is given with its conserved first and last residue. A D gene is named only where the DNA matches it firmly. The size entry is marked missing in some rows and otherwise reads once, few, many or a size class.

few,TRBJ2-7,TRBV29-1,NA,CSVRNRSRSYEQYF,TGCAGCGTGAGGAACAGGTCCCGATCCTACGAGCAGTACTTC
NA,TRBJ1-3,TRBV29-1,NA,CSVEGVYSGNTIYF,TGCAGCGTTGAAGGGGTCTACTCTGGAAACACCATATATTTT
few,TRBJ1-2,TRBV4-3,TRBD1,CASSHPGTGGVYGYTF,TGCGCCAGCAGCCACCCCGGGACAGGGGGTGTCTATGGCTACACCTTC
NA,TRBJ2-3,TRBV28,NA,CASSARQRSSTDTQYF,TGTGCCAGCAGTGCCAGACAGAGATCTAGCACAGATACGCAGTATTTT
few,TRBJ2-7,TRBV7-2,TRBD2,CASSKPGLAGRSYEQYF,TGTGCCAGCAGTAAGCCGGGACTAGCGGGACGTTCCTACGAGCAGTACTTC
NA,TRBJ2-7,TRBV21-1,NA,CASSTKQTVAYEQYF,TGTGCCAGCAGTACGAAGCAGACGGTGGCCTACGAGCAGTACTTC
NA,TRBJ1-2,TRBV2,TRBD1,CASSEQGASFGYGYTF,TGTGCCAGCAGTGAACAGGGGGCTTCGTTTGGCTATGGCTACACCTTC
few,TRBJ2-4,TRBV29-1,TRBD2,CSVTKGTINIQYF,TGCAGCGTTACCAAGGGGACTATAAACATTCAGTACTTC
few,TRBJ1-6,TRBV5-1,NA,CASSLAGRSPLHF,TGCGCCAGCAGCTTGGCCGGGAGGTCACCCCTCCACTTT
few,TRBJ1-1,TRBV7-2,NA,CASSRIGNTEAFF,TGTGCCAGCAGCCGGATAGGGAACACTGAAGCTTTCTTT
NA,TRBJ2-7,TRBV5-4,NA,CASSLTRVVYEQYF,TGTGCCAGCAGCTTAACCAGGGTTGTGTACGAGCAGTACTTC
NA,TRBJ2-2,TRBV11-1,NA,CASSFPRINVDLNTGELFF,TGTGCCAGCAGCTTCCCCAGGATTAACGTGGACCTAAACACCGGGGAGCTGTTTTTT
few,TRBJ1-1,TRBV28,NA,CASSLFRGNTEAFF,TGTGCCAGCAGTCTTTTCAGGGGGAACACTGAAGCTTTCTTT
NA,TRBJ1-2,TRBV29-1,NA,CSVGGGLGYYGYTF,TGCAGCGTTGGGGGCGGGCTCGGTTACTATGGCTACACCTTC
NA,TRBJ2-7,TRBV7-9,NA,CASSLDWKEQYF,TGTGCCAGCAGCTTGGATTGGAAAGAGCAGTACTTC
few,TRBJ1-2,TRBV15,TRBD1,CATSRIDRGRGGYTF,TGTGCCACCAGCAGAATCGACAGGGGGAGAGGTGGCTACACCTTC
NA,TRBJ2-1,TRBV14,TRBD2,CASSPSRVSGRVAEQFF,TGTGCCAGCAGCCCGTCGAGGGTTAGCGGGAGGGTTGCTGAGCAGTTCTTC
NA,TRBJ2-6,TRBV30,NA,CAWSKGRLFSGANVLTF,TGTGCCTGGAGTAAAGGACGTCTGTTCTCTGGGGCCAACGTCCTGACTTTC
NA,TRBJ1-2,TRBV2,NA,CASSAFGPYGYTF,TGTGCCAGCAGTGCCTTCGGCCCCTATGGCTACACCTTC
NA,TRBJ1-5,TRBV19,TRBD1,CASSIGDRGRGQPQHF,TGTGCCAGTAGTATAGGGGACAGGGGGCGAGGGCAGCCCCAGCATTTT
NA,TRBJ2-5,TRBV18,NA,CASSPSGTETQYF,TGTGCCAGCTCACCCTCAGGGACAGAGACCCAGTACTTC
few,TRBJ2-7,TRBV7-9,TRBD1,CASSSPGQDEQYF,TGTGCCAGCAGCTCACCGGGACAGGACGAGCAGTACTTC
few,TRBJ2-3,TRBV9,NA,CASSFSTGRSTDTQYF,TGTGCCAGCAGCTTCTCGACAGGGAGGAGCACAGATACGCAGTATTTT
NA,TRBJ2-7,TRBV2,NA,CASGTRGIGGQYF,TGTGCCAGCGGCACTAGAGGGATAGGCGGGCAGTACTTC
few,TRBJ2-1,TRBV5-1,TRBD2,CASSPGGAGGDNEQFF,TGCGCCAGCAGCCCCGGGGGGGCGGGTGGCGACAATGAGCAGTTCTTC
few,TRBJ2-4,TRBV29-1,NA,CSVEWAGSGKNIQYF,TGCAGCGTTGAGTGGGCGGGATCGGGAAAAAACATTCAGTACTTC
NA,TRBJ1-2,TRBV7-2,TRBD1,CASSLEWTGGRRYGYTF,TGCGCCAGCAGCCTTGAATGGACAGGGGGCCGTCGCTATGGCTACACCTTC
few,TRBJ2-1,TRBV9,NA,CASSEWDLSSYNEQFF,TGTGCCAGCAGCGAATGGGACTTAAGCTCCTACAATGAGCAGTTCTTC
few,TRBJ1-4,TRBV18,NA,CASSPFTGFGEKLFF,TGTGCCAGCTCACCTTTTACAGGGTTTGGTGAAAAACTGTTTTTT
NA,TRBJ1-2,TRBV4-3,TRBD1,CASSRAGQARDGYTF,TGCGCCAGCAGCCGAGCAGGACAGGCGAGGGATGGCTACACCTTC
few,TRBJ2-7,TRBV10-3,TRBD1,CAISELKGTGAYEQYF,TGTGCCATCAGTGAGTTAAAGGGGACAGGGGCCTACGAGCAGTACTTC
few,TRBJ2-3,TRBV9,TRBD1,CASSPRTGVTDTQYF,TGTGCCAGCAGCCCGCGGACAGGGGTCACAGATACGCAGTATTTT
NA,TRBJ1-1,TRBV7-6,NA,CASSLVQGQTEAFF,TGTGCCAGCAGCTTAGTTCAGGGTCAGACTGAAGCTTTCTTT
few,TRBJ2-3,TRBV5-1,NA,CASSSGPPGQYF,TGCGCCAGCAGCTCGGGACCCCCCGGCCAGTATTTT
few,TRBJ1-2,TRBV6-6,NA,CASTIANYGYTF,TGTGCCAGCACCATAGCTAACTATGGCTACACCTTC
NA,TRBJ1-1,TRBV28,TRBD1,CASSYQRGTGTEAFF,TGTGCCAGCAGTTATCAACGGGGGACAGGCACTGAAGCTTTCTTT
NA,TRBJ1-5,TRBV29-1,NA,CSVIQGGDQPQHF,TGCAGCGTGATACAGGGAGGGGATCAGCCCCAGCATTTT
few,TRBJ2-5,TRBV5-1,NA,CASSFTGSETQYF,TGCGCCAGCAGCTTCACAGGGTCAGAGACCCAGTACTTC
NA,TRBJ2-3,TRBV29-1,NA,CSVGWLGDTQYF,TGCAGCGTTGGGTGGCTCGGAGATACGCAGTATTTT
NA,TRBJ2-1,TRBV4-3,NA,CASSQRSWGEPHNEQFF,TGCGCCAGCAGCCAAAGAAGTTGGGGGGAGCCCCACAATGAGCAGTTCTTC
few,TRBJ2-2,TRBV28,NA,CASSLTGLGNGELFF,TGTGCCAGCAGTTTGACCGGACTCGGGAACGGGGAGCTGTTTTTT
NA,TRBJ2-7,TRBV7-3,TRBD2,CASSLTISGTRGEQYF,TGTGCCAGCAGCTTAACAATCTCCGGGACTAGGGGCGAGCAGTACTTC
few,TRBJ2-5,TRBV6-1,TRBD2,CASSEAREARQETQYF,TGTGCCAGCAGTGAAGCTCGGGAGGCGCGACAAGAGACCCAGTACTTC
few,TRBJ2-4,TRBV7-3,TRBD1,CASSPDRGGNIQYF,TGTGCCAGCAGCCCTGACAGGGGTGGAAACATTCAGTACTTC
NA,TRBJ2-5,TRBV9,NA,CASSVGGRTRQETQYF,TGTGCCAGCAGCGTAGGTGGCAGAACTCGCCAAGAGACCCAGTACTTC
few,TRBJ1-2,TRBV4-1,NA,CASRLSDTPGANYGYTF,TGCGCCAGCAGACTTTCAGACACCCCCGGGGCTAACTATGGCTACACCTTC
few,TRBJ2-7,TRBV18,NA,CASSPGDNYEQYF,TGTGCCAGCTCACCCGGGGACAACTACGAGCAGTACTTC
few,TRBJ1-2,TRBV10-3,NA,CAIRETVYGYTF,TGTGCCATCAGGGAGACAGTCTATGGCTACACCTTC